This entry concerns a single T cell receptor beta chain. Its antigen remains unknown. TCRdb keeps only in-frame clones here, not all; method: immunoSEQ multiplex PCR. This table has about 130,000 clones, 90% to 95% appearing once. The source of the sample is a study of T cell responses to AZD1222 COVID-19 vaccine. General study results and limits: Baseline seropositivity characterized only a handful of AZD1222 recipients. When two AZD1222 doses had been given, Spike-specific TCR breadth and depth rose. Targeting of unmutated variant regions was reportedly seen in nearly half of spike-specific TCRs.

This CDR3 region has 14 residues. Between the trimmed V and J ends, which lost 11 bases and 7 bases, there was a span of 23 bases. Germline CDR1 is SNHLY and CDR2 is FYNNEI. The genes are TRBV2 and TRBJ1-1; maybe TRBD1 (6 bases). This sequence originates from an adult who received the AZD1222 COVID-19 vaccine. Sequenced here: peripheral blood, sampled 28 days after the second AZD1222 dose. The DNA of the CDR3 is TGTGCCTTTAAGAAGGAACAGGGAGGGATTGAAGCTTTCTTT. It yields the protein CAFKKEQGGIEAFF.